Shown below are 19 T cell receptor beta chains from a single sample sequenced in a study of somatic mutations in cytotoxic T cells in rheumatoid arthritis. This table comes from immunoSEQ multiplex PCR, and its TCRdb copy is limited to in-frame clones, with some not included. The data show some 5,700 clones, 78% seen once. The sequenced sample consisted of CD8+ T cells sorted from blood. The receptor set was obtained from an adult with rheumatoid arthritis.

The genes are TRBV12-2 and TRBJ1-5. TRBV12-2 is an annotated pseudogene. CDR3 length equals 17 residues. For the CDR3, the DNA is TGTGCAAGTCGCTTAATTGGCCGGATAGATAGCAATCAGCCCCAGCATTTT. This translates into CASRLIGRIDSNQPQHF.

By sample fraction, this clone is medium-sized (0.01 to 0.1%). The chain couples TRBV7-2 to TRBJ2-2; D is perhaps TRBD1 (5 bases). V lost 5 bases, J lost 6 bases, and 19 bases lay in between. This CDR3 has 16 residues. CDR1 is SGHTA and CDR2 is FQGNSA in the germline V gene. CDR3 amino acids: CASSPPDIVLSGELFF. DNA of the CDR3: TGTGCCAGCAGCCCCCCGGACATCGTCCTCTCCGGGGAGCTGTTTTTT.

The J gene is TRBJ2-7, the V gene TRBV4-2; TRBD2 might be the D (5 bases). Trimming removed 1 base at V and 2 bases at J, with 18 bases between. The germline V gene encodes CDR1 LGHNA and CDR2 YNFKEQ. This CDR3 contains 17 residues. This CDR3 is CASSQGSGSGPTYEQYF. CDR3 DNA sequence: TGTGCCAGCAGCCAAGGTTCGGGGAGCGGTCCGACCTACGAGCAGTACTTC.

This chain links TRBV5-6 with TRBJ1-1; D might be TRBD1 (5 bases). The CDR3 runs 14 residues. V lost 1 base and J 1 base, leaving 8 bases between the germline ends. Germline values: CDR1 SGHDT, CDR2 YYEEEE. CDR3 in amino acids: CASSLPGENTEAFF. As DNA, the CDR3 is TGTGCCAGCAGCTTGCCGGGGGAGAACACTGAAGCTTTCTTT.

The CDR3 region has the DNA TGTGCCAGCAGCACGGGACCCGCCTACGAGCAGTACTTC. Translating it yields CASSTGPAYEQYF. The gene calls are TRBV11-2 and TRBJ2-7, with D perhaps assigned TRBD1 or TRBD2 (5 bases each). Trimming took 5 bases from V and 2 from J, leaving 10 bases between them. Per the germline V gene, CDR1 is SGHAT and CDR2 is FQNNGV. The CDR3 runs to 13 residues.

The V and J genes are TRBV7-9 and TRBJ2-3; D unresolved. CDR1 SEHNR and CDR2 FQNEAQ come from the germline V gene (reference sequence). V lost 8 bases to trimming and J lost 1 base, with 7 bases between them. This CDR3 is built from 12 residues. CDR3 DNA sequence: TGTGCCAGCTCAGGTGGCACAGATACGCAGTATTTT. Its protein product is CASSGGTDTQYF.

The genes are TRBV7-9 and TRBJ2-1, with D perhaps being TRBD1 or TRBD2 (7 bases each). Germline loops: CDR1 SEHNR, CDR2 FQNEAQ (reference sequence). The V gene lost 2 bases and the J gene lost 5 bases, with 16 bases spanning the gap. The CDR3 covers 16 residues. The CDR3 reads CASSLYQGGFNNEQFF. The CDR3 region has the DNA TGTGCCAGCAGCTTATACCAGGGGGGGTTTAACAATGAGCAGTTCTTC.

The chain carries TRBV28 and TRBJ2-7; D may match TRBD1 or TRBD2 (6 bases each). V shed 3 bases and J shed 4 bases, with 10 bases lying between them. The CDR3 loop spans 13 amino acids. Germline V gene data show CDR1 as MDHEN and CDR2 as SYDVKM. The CDR3 loop reads CASSFQGRYEQYF. The CDR3 nucleotides read TGTGCCAGCAGTTTTCAGGGGAGGTACGAGCAGTACTTC.

For the CDR3, the DNA is TGTGCCAGCAGCTTCCGGGGGAACACTGAAGCTTTCTTT. The encoded protein is CASSFRGNTEAFF. The chain has TRBV5-4 and TRBJ1-1; D not certain. Germline CDR1 SGHNT, CDR2 YYREEE (reference sequence). Deletions cut 2 bases from V and 1 base from J, with 6 bases between. The CDR3 loop spans 13 amino acids.

The V and J genes are TRBV5-4 and TRBJ2-7, with D maybe TRBD1 (6 bases). V was cut by 0 bases and J by 1 base, with 8 bases left in between. Germline CDR1 is SGHNT and CDR2 is YYREEE (reference sequence). The CDR3 consists of 14 residues. The CDR3 DNA reads TGTGCCAGCAGCTTGGGGCAGGGGTCCTACGAGCAGTACTTC. This gives the protein CASSLGQGSYEQYF. Filled out from reference TRBV5-4 and TRBJ2-7, the complete variable domain reads ETGVTQSPTHLIKTRGQQVTLRCSSQSGHNTVSWYQQALGQGPQFIFQYYREEENGRGNFPPRFSGLQFPNYSSELNVNALELDDSALYLCASSLGQGSYEQYFGPGTRLTVT.

The chain has TRBV7-6 and TRBJ1-1; no clear D. Germline assignment: CDR1 SGHVS and CDR2 FNYEAQ. The CDR3 extends over 12 amino acids. Trimming removed 5 bases from V and 5 bases from J, with 9 bases in between. CDR3 protein: CASSPVRTEAFF. The CDR3 nucleotides are TGTGCCAGCAGCCCAGTACGGACTGAAGCTTTCTTT.

The chain employs TRBV5-6 and TRBJ1-2, with TRBD1 as a possible D gene (5 bases). V was pared by 0 bases and J by 6 bases, with 9 bases between. This CDR3 has 13 residues. Germline V gene data show CDR1 as SGHDT and CDR2 as YYEEEE. The CDR3 region has the DNA TGTGCCAGCAGCTTGGGGGGCACACATGGCTACACCTTC. Its translation: CASSLGGTHGYTF. Full variable domain (outside the CDR3, taken from reference TRBV5-6 and TRBJ1-2): DAGVTQSPTHLIKTRGQQVTLRCSPKSGHDTVSWYQQALGQGPQFIFQYYEEEERQRGNFPDRFSGHQFPNYSSELNVNALLLGDSALYLCASSLGGTHGYTFGSGTRLTVV.

The rearrangement joins TRBV6-1 to TRBJ1-5; 8 bases fit TRBD1. The germline gives CDR1 MNHNS, CDR2 SASEGT. The CDR3 loop spans 17 amino acids. Germline trimming cut 4 bases from V and 3 bases from J; bases unmatched to any gene: 11. CDR3 in amino acids: CASSGGQAQWVNQPQHF. The CDR3 DNA reads TGTGCCAGCAGTGGGGGACAGGCACAATGGGTCAATCAGCCCCAGCATTTT.

This clone turned up a few times. The chain joins TRBV18 to TRBJ2-5; no definite D call. Trimming stripped 4 bases from V and 0 bases from J, with 3 bases between. Germline V gene lookup returns CDR1 KGHSH and CDR2 LQKENI. CDR3 length: 12 amino acids. The CDR3: CASSLYQETQYF. CDR3 coding DNA: TGTGCCAGCTCACTGTACCAAGAGACCCAGTACTTC.

J is TRBJ2-7 and V is TRBV6-1; D not resolved. Germline lookup yields CDR1 MNHNS and CDR2 SASEGT. CDR3 size: 15 residues. The V and J ends lost 7 bases and 4 bases respectively, with 20 bases between them. This chain's CDR3 is CASTEERTVLYEQYF. The CDR3 coding sequence is TGTGCCAGCACCGAGGAAAGGACGGTCCTTTACGAGCAGTACTTC.

The rearrangement uses TRBV27 and TRBJ2-3, with D possibly being TRBD1 or TRBD2 (5 bases each). This CDR3 has 14 residues. Trimming took off 11 bases at V and 0 bases at J, with 15 bases between the two ends. Germline CDR1 MNHEY, CDR2 SMNVEV (reference sequence). The CDR3 is CASRVGESTDTQYF. The CDR3 DNA follows: TGTGCCTCTCGCGTGGGGGAAAGCACAGATACGCAGTATTTT.

The chain links TRBV7-8 to TRBJ1-1; TRBD1 matches at 7 bases. This CDR3 comprises 14 residues. Germline CDR1 SGHVS, CDR2 FQNEAQ. Losses at the gene ends were 5 bases for V and 5 bases for J; bases not matched to a gene: 8. CDR3: CASSETGPTTEAFF. CDR3 sequence (DNA): TGTGCCAGCAGCGAGACAGGGCCCACGACTGAAGCTTTCTTT.

V usage is TRBV4-1 and J usage is TRBJ2-7; D may be TRBD1 or TRBD2 (5 bases each). Germline V gene sequence: CDR1 MGHRA, CDR2 YSYEKL. The CDR3 runs 14 residues. Trimming shortened V by 3 bases and J by 5 bases, and 14 bases separated the two germline ends. CDR3 bases: TGCGCCAGCAGCCAGTGGGGGTTTTCCCACGAGCAGTACTTC. Encoded protein: CASSQWGFSHEQYF.

The rearrangement joins TRBV12-5 to TRBJ1-2; D is undetermined. CDR1 and CDR2 from the germline V gene are LGHNT and FRNRAP. V was clipped by 2 bases and J by 3 bases, with 7 bases between them. The CDR3 sequence is 13 residues long. The CDR3 nucleotides are TGTGCTAGTGGTTTGTATGGGGACTATGGCTACACCTTC. Translation: CASGLYGDYGYTF.